This T cell receptor (beta chain) was documented in a study of Ad26.COV2.S vaccination and SARS-CoV-2 variants. TCRdb keeps only in-frame clones here, not all; method: immunoSEQ multiplex PCR. The sample shows about 330,000 clones, roughly 90% of them seen only once. Treatment denoted: some 20 received Ad26.COV2.S at low or high dose, single or two shots; about 5 received placebo; per-sample allocation not given. Each sample was drawn 63 days after the first injection (of vaccine or placebo). An adult aged 18-55 years in Boston served as the donor. This receptor was identified in a person aged 18-65 years who received the Ad26.COV2.S COVID-19 vaccine or a placebo. The material sequenced was peripheral blood, taken in a trial of Ad26.COV2.S vaccine versus placebo.

The CDR3 DNA follows: TGTGCCAGCAGCGGACCAGGATCGGGCACTGAAGCTTTCTTT. As protein: CASSGPGSGTEAFF. The chain couples TRBV9 to TRBJ1-1; the D is unclear. V was pared by 3 bases and J by 4 bases, with 13 bases between. The CDR3 contains 14 residues. Germline CDR1 is SGDLS and CDR2 is YYNGEE.